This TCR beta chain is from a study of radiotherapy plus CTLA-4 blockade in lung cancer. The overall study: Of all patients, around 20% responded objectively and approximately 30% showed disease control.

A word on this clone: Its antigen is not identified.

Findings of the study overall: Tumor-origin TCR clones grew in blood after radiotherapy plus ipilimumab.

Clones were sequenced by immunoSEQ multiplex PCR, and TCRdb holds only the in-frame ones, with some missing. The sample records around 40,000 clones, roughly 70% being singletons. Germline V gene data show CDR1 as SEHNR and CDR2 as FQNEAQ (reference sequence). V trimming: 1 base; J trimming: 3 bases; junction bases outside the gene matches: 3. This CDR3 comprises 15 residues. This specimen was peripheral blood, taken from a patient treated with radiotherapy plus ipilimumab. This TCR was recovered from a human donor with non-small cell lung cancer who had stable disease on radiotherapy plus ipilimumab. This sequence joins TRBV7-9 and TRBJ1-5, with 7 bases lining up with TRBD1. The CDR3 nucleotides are TGTGCCAGCAGCTTAGGGGACAGTGACAATCAGCCCCAGCATTTT. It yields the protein CASSLGDSDNQPQHF.